Detailed here is one TCR beta chain. For recovered donors of Cohort 3, there were two negative PCRs, clearance, or symptom resolution. This sample is drawn from a study of blood T cell repertoires in COVID-19. Study information: In each case, the material was cDNA or gDNA derived from T cells, B-cell-depleted T cells, or PBMCs.

Profiling relied on immunoSEQ multiplex PCR, and the TCRdb table lists in-frame clones only, not all of them. The repertoire includes hundreds of thousands of clones, 80% to 90% of them detected once, and more than 0.8% sits in the top ten. The sequence was collected from a man between 18 and 35 years old who had recovered from COVID-19. The sequencing input was PBMCs or T cells enriched from blood (not recorded which).

The CDR3, as DNA: TGTGCCAGCTCACCACTTCAGACAGGGGTAGCTAACTATGGCTACACCTTC. Translated, it gives CASSPLQTGVANYGYTF. The chain links TRBV18 to TRBJ1-2, with 8 positions matching TRBD1. With V trimmed by 1 base and J by 0 bases, 7 bases remained unmatched. Germline V gene data show CDR1 as KGHSH and CDR2 as LQKENI. The CDR3 is made up of 17 amino acids.